A single T cell receptor beta chain is shown here with its context. The sample originates from a study of identifying expanded T cells in peripheral blood. The length of the CDR3 is 14 residues. CDR1 and CDR2 (germline): SGHRS, YFSETQ. V gave up 0 bases and J gave up 0 bases, with 4 bases separating them. TCRdb keeps only in-frame clones here, not all; method: immunoSEQ multiplex PCR. The sample yields 95,000 to 100,000 clones, 70% to 90% seen once. The receptor's source is a person between 18 and 70 years old in good health. Specimen: blood. The chain carries TRBV5-1 and TRBJ2-1; D call uncertain. The CDR3 protein is CASSLESSYNEQFF. CDR3 in DNA: TGCGCCAGCAGCTTGGAGAGCTCCTACAATGAGCAGTTCTTC.